Detailed here is one T cell receptor beta chain. The antigen is undetermined. Healthy donors had no documented immune events, such as infections, while sampled. This CDR3 is built from 16 residues. The germline gives CDR1 SGHNT, CDR2 YYREEE (reference sequence). V lost 5 bases, J lost 0 bases, and 12 bases lay in between. The protocol was immunoSEQ multiplex PCR, while the TCRdb copy is restricted to in-frame clones and leaves out a portion. This table has about 52,000 clones, less than 85% appearing once. The entry originates in a study of identifying expanded T cells in peripheral blood. Overall study results and limits: Around 1.2 clones differed between technical replicates, versus roughly 16 and 20 over time. Variance in clone template counts between roughly two-week samples significantly increased with total template count across all healthy donors.

This rearrangement joins TRBV5-4 to TRBJ2-6; a weak D match, TRBD1 (7 bases). This TCR derives from a person aged 18-69 years in good health. The sample taken for sequencing was blood. The CDR3 sequence: CASRRDSLSGANVLTF. CDR3 DNA: TGTGCCAGCAGGCGGGACAGCCTCTCTGGGGCCAACGTCCTGACTTTC.